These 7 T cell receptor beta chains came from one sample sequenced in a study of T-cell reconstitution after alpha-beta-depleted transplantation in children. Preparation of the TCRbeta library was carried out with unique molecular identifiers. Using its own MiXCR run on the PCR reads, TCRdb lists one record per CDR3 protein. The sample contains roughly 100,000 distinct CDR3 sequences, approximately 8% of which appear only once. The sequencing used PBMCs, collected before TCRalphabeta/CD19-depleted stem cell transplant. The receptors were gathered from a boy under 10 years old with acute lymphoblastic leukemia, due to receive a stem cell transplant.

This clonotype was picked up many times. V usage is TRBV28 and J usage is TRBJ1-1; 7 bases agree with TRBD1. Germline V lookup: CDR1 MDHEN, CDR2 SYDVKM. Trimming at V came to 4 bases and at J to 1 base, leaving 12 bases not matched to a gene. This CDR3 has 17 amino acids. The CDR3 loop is CASSSPTGKGTNTEAFF. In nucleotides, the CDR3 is TGTGCCAGCAGTTCCCCGACAGGGAAGGGGACGAACACTGAAGCTTTCTTT. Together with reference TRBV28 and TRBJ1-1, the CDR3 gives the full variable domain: DVKVTQSSRYLVKRTGEKVFLECVQDMDHENMFWYRQDPGLGLRLIYFSYDVKMKEKGDIPEGYSVSREKKERFSLILESASTNQTSMYLCASSSPTGKGTNTEAFFGQGTRLTVV.

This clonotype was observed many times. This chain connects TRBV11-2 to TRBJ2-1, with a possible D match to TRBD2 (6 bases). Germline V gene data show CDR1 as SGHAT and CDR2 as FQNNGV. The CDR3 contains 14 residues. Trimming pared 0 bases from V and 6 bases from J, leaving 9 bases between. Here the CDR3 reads CASSLEAGFNEQFF. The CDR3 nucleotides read TGTGCCAGCAGCTTAGAGGCGGGGTTCAATGAGCAGTTCTTC.

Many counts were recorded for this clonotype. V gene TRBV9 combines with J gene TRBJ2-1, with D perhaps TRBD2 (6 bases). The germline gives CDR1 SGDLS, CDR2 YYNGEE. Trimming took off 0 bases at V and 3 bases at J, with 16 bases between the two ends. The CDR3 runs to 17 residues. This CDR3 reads CASSVEGGALLYNEQFF. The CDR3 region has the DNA TGTGCCAGCAGCGTAGAAGGAGGGGCCCTGCTCTACAATGAGCAGTTCTTC.

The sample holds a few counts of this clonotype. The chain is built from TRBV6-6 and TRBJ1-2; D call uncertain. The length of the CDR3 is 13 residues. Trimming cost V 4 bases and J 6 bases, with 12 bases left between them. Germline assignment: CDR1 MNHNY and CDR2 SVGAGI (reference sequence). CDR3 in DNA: TGTGCCAGCAGTTCGCTTATTCGGGATGGCTACACCTTC. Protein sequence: CASSSLIRDGYTF.

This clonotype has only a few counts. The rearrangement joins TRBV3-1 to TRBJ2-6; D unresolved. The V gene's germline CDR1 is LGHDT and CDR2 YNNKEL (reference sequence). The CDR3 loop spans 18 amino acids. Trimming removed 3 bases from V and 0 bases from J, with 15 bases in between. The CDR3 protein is CASSQMLKSLSGANVLTF. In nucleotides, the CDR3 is TGTGCCAGCAGCCAGATGCTTAAGTCCCTCTCTGGGGCCAACGTCCTGACTTTC.

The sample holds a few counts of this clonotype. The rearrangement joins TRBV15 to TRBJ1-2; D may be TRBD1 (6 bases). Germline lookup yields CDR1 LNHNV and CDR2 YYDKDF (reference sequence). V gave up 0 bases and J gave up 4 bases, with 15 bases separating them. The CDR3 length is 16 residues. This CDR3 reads CATSREGGGAGYGYTF. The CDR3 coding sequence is TGTGCCACCAGCAGAGAAGGTGGGGGGGCAGGCTATGGCTACACCTTC. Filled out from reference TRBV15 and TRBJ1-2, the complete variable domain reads DAMVIQNPRYQVTQFGKPVTLSCSQTLNHNVMYWYQQKSSQAPKLLFHYYDKDFNNEADTPDNFQSRRPNTSFCFLDIRSPGLGDTAMYLCATSREGGGAGYGYTFGSGTRLTVV.

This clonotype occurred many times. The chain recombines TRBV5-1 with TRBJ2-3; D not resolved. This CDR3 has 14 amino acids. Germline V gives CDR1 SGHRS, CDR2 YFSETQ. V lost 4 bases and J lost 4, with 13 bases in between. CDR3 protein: CASSPKQSPDTQYF. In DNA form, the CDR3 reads TGCGCCAGCAGCCCAAAACAGAGCCCAGATACGCAGTATTTT.